A single sample gave rise to the 13 T cell receptor beta chains below, sequenced in a study of graft-versus-host responses after intestinal transplantation (dated by TCRdb to the early 2020s). Libraries came from the immunoSEQ multiplex PCR assay. TCRdb carries this immuneACCESS record with in-frame sequences only. Its versions omit some clonotypes, under half of them owing to an unresolved V gene in the studies checked, with the rest unexplained. For this sample the table gives around 100,000 clones, of which about 90% were detected only once. Of the sample, 0.9% to 1% is held by the ten largest clones. The time point label of this sample denotes: cells obtained before transplantation from donor or recipient. These receptors are not linked to any known antigen. The material sequenced was unstimulated CD4+ T cells sorted from spleen or lymph node cells, taken before transplant. These receptors were collected from a human donor who was the organ donor for an intestinal transplant.

V is TRBV29-1 and J is TRBJ2-7; 8 bases are shared with TRBD1. The CDR3 length is 15 residues. Germline V lookup: CDR1 SQVTM, CDR2 ANQGSEA. Trimming removed 5 bases from V and 6 bases from J; junction bases left unmatched: 15. Written as DNA, the CDR3 is TGCAGCGTTTCATATACCGGGACAGGATTACGCGAGCAGTACTTC. Protein: CSVSYTGTGLREQYF.

This sequence joins TRBV7-3 and TRBJ2-2; D is tentatively TRBD1 or TRBD2 (5 bases each). Trimming took off 5 bases at V and 6 bases at J, with 13 bases between the two ends. This CDR3 is 14 amino acids long. Germline loops: CDR1 SGHTA, CDR2 FQGTGA. The CDR3 DNA is TGTGCCAGCAGCCCAGGGAGCCCCCCCGGGGAGCTGTTTTTT. This translates into CASSPGSPPGELFF.

The J gene is TRBJ2-7, the V gene TRBV30; 7 nucleotides match TRBD2. This CDR3 is built from 12 residues. V dropped 3 bases and J dropped 7; count of bases not matched to a gene: 6. Germline CDR1 is GTSNPN and CDR2 is SVGIG (reference sequence). CDR3: CAWSWSGGEQYF. CDR3 in DNA: TGTGCCTGGAGCTGGTCCGGGGGGGAGCAGTACTTC.

This chain connects TRBV9 to TRBJ2-5; the D gene is possibly TRBD2 (6 bases). Trimming pared 3 bases from V and 0 bases from J, leaving 12 bases between. The CDR3 contains 15 residues. Germline values: CDR1 SGDLS, CDR2 YYNGEE. In DNA form, the CDR3 reads TGTGCCAGCAGCGAGGCCGGGGGACACCAAGAGACCCAGTACTTC. Protein sequence: CASSEAGGHQETQYF.

V is TRBV30 and J is TRBJ2-2; tentatively, D is TRBD1 (6 bases). CDR3 length equals 13 residues. CDR1 GTSNPN and CDR2 SVGIG come from the germline V gene (reference sequence). Trimming cost V 5 bases and J 2 bases, with 9 bases left between them. The chain's CDR3 is CAWGGRNTGELFF. The CDR3 nucleotides are TGTGCCTGGGGGGGCCGCAACACCGGGGAGCTGTTTTTT.

The chain employs TRBV15 and TRBJ2-7, with D maybe TRBD2 (5 bases). Germline-derived CDR1 and CDR2 are LNHNV and YYDKDF (reference sequence). The CDR3 spans 12 residues. V was cut by 1 base and J by 7 bases, with 8 bases left in between. CDR3 amino acids: CATSRASGEQYF. The CDR3 DNA reads as TGTGCCACCAGCAGAGCCTCGGGGGAGCAGTACTTC.

V is TRBV5-5 and J is TRBJ1-4; maybe TRBD1 (5 bases). The V and J ends lost 7 bases and 7 bases respectively, with 20 bases between them. The CDR3 length is 15 residues. Germline assignment: CDR1 SGHKS and CDR2 YYEKEE (reference sequence). The CDR3, as DNA: TGTGCCAGCCGACCTCGAGGGGCTCAGAGTGAAAAACTGTTTTTT. As protein: CASRPRGAQSEKLFF.

V usage is TRBV6-5 and J usage is TRBJ1-2, with D unclear. The CDR3 has 12 residues. Trimming took off 2 bases at V and 5 bases at J, with 6 bases between the two ends. In germline, CDR1 is MNHEY, CDR2 SVGAGI. CDR3 protein: CASSYRTYGYTF. For the CDR3, the DNA is TGTGCCAGCAGTTACCGGACGTATGGCTACACCTTC.

The chain is built from TRBV7-2 and TRBJ1-1; a possible D gene is TRBD1 (5 bases). The CDR3 is 16 residues long. Between the trimmed V and J ends, which lost 5 bases and 0 bases, there was a span of 16 bases. Germline V gene data show CDR1 as SGHTA and CDR2 as FQGNSA. CDR3 sequence reads: CASSIRRGGMNTEAFF. The CDR3 coding sequence is TGTGCCAGCAGCATCCGCCGCGGGGGGATGAACACTGAAGCTTTCTTT.

The chain carries TRBV7-9 and TRBJ1-6; D gene unclear. V was pared by 1 base and J by 8 bases, with 3 bases between. CDR3 length: 12 amino acids. Germline CDR1 and CDR2: SEHNR and FQNEAQ (reference sequence). CDR3 protein: CASSLDYSPLHF. CDR3 nucleotide sequence: TGTGCCAGCAGCTTAGATTATTCACCCCTCCACTTT.

This sequence joins TRBV18 and TRBJ2-1; 9 positions match TRBD2. Germline trimming cut 4 bases from V and 2 bases from J; bases unmatched to any gene: 9. CDR3 size: 17 residues. Germline lookup yields CDR1 KGHSH and CDR2 LQKENI. CDR3 in DNA: TGTGCCAGCTCACGTAACCTGGGCGGGGGGGCCTACAATGAGCAGTTCTTC. Translation: CASSRNLGGGAYNEQFF.

The chain joins TRBV5-1 to TRBJ2-7; TRBD2 aligns across 7 bases. V gave up 4 bases and J gave up 4 bases; unmatched junction bases: 8. The CDR3 runs 14 residues. Germline V gives CDR1 SGHRS, CDR2 YFSETQ. CDR3 DNA: TGCGCCAGCAGCGCAGCGGGGCTTAATTACGAGCAGTACTTC. Its translation: CASSAAGLNYEQYF.

The chain links TRBV2 to TRBJ2-3; D may be TRBD2 (5 bases). Germline V gene sequence: CDR1 SNHLY, CDR2 FYNNEI. CDR3 length: 15 residues. V gave up 3 bases and J gave up 3 bases, with 13 bases separating them. CDR3 coding DNA: TGTGCCAGCAGTGACCTAGCCATGGGGACAGATACGCAGTATTTT. Protein sequence: CASSDLAMGTDTQYF.